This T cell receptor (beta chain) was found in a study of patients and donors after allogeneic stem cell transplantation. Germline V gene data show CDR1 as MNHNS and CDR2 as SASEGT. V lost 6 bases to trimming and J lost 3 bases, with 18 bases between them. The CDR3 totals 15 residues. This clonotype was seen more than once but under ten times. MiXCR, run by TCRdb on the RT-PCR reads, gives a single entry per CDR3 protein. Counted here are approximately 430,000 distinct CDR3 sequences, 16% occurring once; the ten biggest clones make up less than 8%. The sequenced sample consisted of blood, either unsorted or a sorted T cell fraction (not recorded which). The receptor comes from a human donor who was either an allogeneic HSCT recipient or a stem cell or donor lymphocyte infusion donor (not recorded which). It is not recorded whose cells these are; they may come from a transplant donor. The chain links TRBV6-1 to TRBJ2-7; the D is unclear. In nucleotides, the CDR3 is TGTGCCAGCAGCCGAACGTCGGGCAGCTTCTACGAGCAGTACTTC. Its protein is CASSRTSGSFYEQYF.